This TCR beta chain was sequenced for a study of beta chain features in type 1 diabetes. Study-wide points: Although PCR might favor shorter templates, it would do so equally in patients and controls. Patients' naive, central memory and regulatory TCRB repertoires appeared more alike than those of healthy donors. When Type 1 diabetes patients were examined, their TCRB CDR3s proved moderately but significantly shorter in all four CD4+ subsets.

The sequenced template was cDNA made from the entire isolated RNA. Produced via immunoSEQ multiplex PCR; TCRdb's table is partial and in-frame only. The sample holds 330,000 or so clones, over 10% seen once. In this sample, this clone turned up a few times. Its antigen is as yet unknown. The germline V gene encodes CDR1 ENHRY and CDR2 SYGVKD. This CDR3 region has 14 residues. V lost 8 bases to trimming and J lost 3 bases; unmatched junction nucleotides: 6. The TCR was taken from a woman under 30 with type 1 diabetes. The V and J genes are TRBV10-3 and TRBJ2-7, with 11 bases lining up with TRBD2. Source material: naive CD4+ T cells from blood. CDR3 sequence reads: CAISTSGEVYEQYF. The DNA for the CDR3 is TGTGCCATCTCGACTAGCGGGGAAGTCTACGAGCAGTACTTC.